Listed here are 10 T cell receptor beta chains from one sample, sequenced in a study of blood T cell repertoires in COVID-19. Sequenced by immunoSEQ multiplex PCR; TCRdb stores in-frame clones only, minus some. Of some 50,000 clones in the sample, around 88% were seen once. Source material: peripheral blood. The receptors were sampled from a human donor in a cohort sampled during active COVID-19.

The V gene is TRBV5-6, the J gene TRBJ1-6; TRBD1 aligns across 7 bases. V shed 4 bases and J 0 bases; nucleotides not matched to a gene: 4. This CDR3 has 16 residues. The germline gives CDR1 SGHDT, CDR2 YYEEEE. This chain's CDR3 is CASSQGVSSYNSPLHF. The CDR3 DNA sequence: TGTGCCAGCAGCCAGGGGGTTAGCTCCTATAATTCACCCCTCCACTTT.

CDR3 sequence (DNA): TGTGCCAGCAGCTTCCGTGACACTGAAGCTTTCTTT. This codes for CASSFRDTEAFF. The chain employs TRBV11-3 and TRBJ1-1, with unresolved D. Trimming left V 3 bases short and J 3 bases short, with 5 bases between. This CDR3 is 12 amino acids long. Germline V gene lookup returns CDR1 SGHNT and CDR2 YENEEA. Drawing the rest from reference TRBV11-3 and TRBJ1-1, the complete variable domain is EAGVVQSPRYKIIEKKQPVAFWCNPISGHNTLYWYLQNLGQGPELLIRYENEEAVDDSQLPKDRFSAERLKGVDSTLKIQPAELGDSAVYLCASSFRDTEAFFGQGTRLTVV.

The count of this clone is one. The genes are TRBV5-4 and TRBJ2-7; TRBD1 matches 11 bases. The length of the CDR3 is 15 residues. V lost 4 bases and J lost 5; bases outside the gene matches: 8. The V gene's germline CDR1 is SGHNT and CDR2 YYREEE (reference sequence). CDR3 sequence reads: CASSAAGTGGHEQYF. DNA for the CDR3: TGTGCCAGCAGCGCAGCAGGGACAGGGGGGCACGAGCAGTACTTC.

The chain recombines TRBV19 with TRBJ1-1; the D gene is possibly TRBD1 (6 bases). The CDR3 is made up of 13 amino acids. Germline assignment: CDR1 LNHDA and CDR2 SQIVND (reference sequence). Trimming pared 6 bases from V and 2 bases from J, leaving 10 bases between. As DNA, the CDR3 is TGTGCCAGTAGGGCAGGGGTAAACACTGAAGCTTTCTTT. Its translation: CASRAGVNTEAFF.

CDR3 DNA sequence: TGTGCCAGCAGCGTAGACAGGGCGAATAGCGGGCGACAAGAGACCCAGTACTTC. It is translated as CASSVDRANSGRQETQYF. V gene TRBV9 combines with J gene TRBJ2-5; possible D gene TRBD2, 7 bases. The V gene lost 0 bases and the J gene lost 2 bases, with 20 bases spanning the gap. Germline V gives CDR1 SGDLS, CDR2 YYNGEE. The CDR3 loop spans 18 amino acids.

This chain's CDR3 is CASSMLLSNYGYTF. For the CDR3, the DNA is TGTGCCAGTAGTATGCTACTTTCTAACTATGGCTACACCTTC. The chain recombines TRBV19 with TRBJ1-2; D remains unclear. The CDR3 has 14 residues. Trimming pared 3 bases from V and 0 bases from J, leaving 8 bases between. Per germline, CDR1 LNHDA and CDR2 SQIVND (reference sequence).

The CDR3 DNA reads TGTGCCAGTAGTATAGGACCCCGGGGACTTTGGGGACTTGAAGCAACTAATGAAAAACTGTTTTTT. Protein sequence: CASSIGPRGLWGLEATNEKLFF. The V gene is TRBV19, the J gene TRBJ1-4, with D perhaps TRBD1 (5 bases). V lost 1 base and J lost 0, with 27 bases in between. Germline V CDR1 and CDR2: LNHDA, SQIVND (reference sequence). The CDR3 sequence is 22 residues long.

The chain couples TRBV18 to TRBJ1-1; D gene unclear. Germline V CDR1 and CDR2: KGHSH, LQKENI. This CDR3 is built from 12 residues. V lost 3 bases to trimming and J lost 7 bases, with 9 bases between them. CDR3 sequence: CASSPDSGEAFF. The CDR3 nucleotides read TGTGCCAGCTCACCCGATTCCGGTGAAGCTTTCTTT.

This chain connects TRBV19 to TRBJ1-5, with a possible D match to TRBD1 (6 bases). CDR1 and CDR2 (germline): LNHDA, SQIVND (reference sequence). CDR3 length: 14 residues. Trimming took off 5 bases at V and 4 bases at J, with 12 bases between the two ends. CDR3 in DNA: TGTGCCAGTAGTGTACAGGGCACTAATCAGCCCCAGCATTTT. It translates to CASSVQGTNQPQHF. The full variable domain, rest sourced from reference TRBV19 and TRBJ1-5, is DGGITQSPKYLFRKEGQNVTLSCEQNLNHDAMYWYRQDPGQGLRLIYYSQIVNDFQKGDIAEGYSVSREKKESFPLTVTSAQKNPTAFYLCASSVQGTNQPQHFGDGTRLSIL.

In its sample, this clone was seen a few times. The V gene is TRBV19, the J gene TRBJ2-3; 11 bases line up with TRBD2. V shed 4 bases and J 1 base; nucleotides not matched to a gene: 4. The CDR3 has 16 amino acids. The V gene's germline CDR1 is LNHDA and CDR2 SQIVND (reference sequence). CDR3 protein: CASSTGLAGGTDTQYF. CDR3 nucleotide sequence: TGTGCCAGTAGTACCGGACTAGCGGGTGGCACAGATACGCAGTATTTT.